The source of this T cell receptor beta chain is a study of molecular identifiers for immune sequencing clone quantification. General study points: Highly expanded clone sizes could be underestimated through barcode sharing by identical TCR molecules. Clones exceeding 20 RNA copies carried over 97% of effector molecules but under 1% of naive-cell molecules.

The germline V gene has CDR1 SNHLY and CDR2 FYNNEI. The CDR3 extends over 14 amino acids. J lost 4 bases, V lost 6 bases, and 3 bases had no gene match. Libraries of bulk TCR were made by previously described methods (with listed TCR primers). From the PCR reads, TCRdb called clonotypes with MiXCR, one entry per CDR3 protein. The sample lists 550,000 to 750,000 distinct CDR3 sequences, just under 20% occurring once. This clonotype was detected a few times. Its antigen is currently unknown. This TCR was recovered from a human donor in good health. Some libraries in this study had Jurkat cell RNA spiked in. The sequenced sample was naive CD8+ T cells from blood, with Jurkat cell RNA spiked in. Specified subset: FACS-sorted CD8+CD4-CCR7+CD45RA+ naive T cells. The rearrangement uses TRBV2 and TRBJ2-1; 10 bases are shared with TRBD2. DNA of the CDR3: TGTGCCAGCAGCGGACTAGCGGTTTACAATGAGCAGTTCTTC. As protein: CASSGLAVYNEQFF.